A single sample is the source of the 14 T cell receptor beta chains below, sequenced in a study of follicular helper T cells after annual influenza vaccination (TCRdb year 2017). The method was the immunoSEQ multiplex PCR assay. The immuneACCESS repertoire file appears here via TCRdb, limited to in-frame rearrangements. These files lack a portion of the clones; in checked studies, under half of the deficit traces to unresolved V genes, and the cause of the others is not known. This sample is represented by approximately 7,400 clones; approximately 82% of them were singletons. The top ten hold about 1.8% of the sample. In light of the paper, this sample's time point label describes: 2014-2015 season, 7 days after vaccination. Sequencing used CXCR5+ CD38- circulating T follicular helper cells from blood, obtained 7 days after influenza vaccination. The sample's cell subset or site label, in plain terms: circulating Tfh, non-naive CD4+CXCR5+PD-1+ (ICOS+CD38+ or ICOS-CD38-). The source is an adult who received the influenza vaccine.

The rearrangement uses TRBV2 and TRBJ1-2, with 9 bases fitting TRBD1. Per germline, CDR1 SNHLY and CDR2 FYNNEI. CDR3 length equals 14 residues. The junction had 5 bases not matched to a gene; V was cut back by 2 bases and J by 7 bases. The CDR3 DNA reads TGTGCCAGCAGTGAAAGGGACAGGGTTGGTGGCTACACCTTC. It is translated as CASSERDRVGGYTF.

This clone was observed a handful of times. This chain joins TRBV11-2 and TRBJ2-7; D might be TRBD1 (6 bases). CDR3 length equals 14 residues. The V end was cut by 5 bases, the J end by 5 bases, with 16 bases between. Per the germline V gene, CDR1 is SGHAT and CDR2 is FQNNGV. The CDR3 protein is CASSKGWTVDEQYF. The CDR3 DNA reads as TGTGCCAGCAGCAAGGGCTGGACAGTGGACGAGCAGTACTTC. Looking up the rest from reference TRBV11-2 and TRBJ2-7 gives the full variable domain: EAGVAQSPRYKIIEKRQSVAFWCNPISGHATLYWYQQILGQGPKLLIQFQNNGVVDDSQLPKDRFSAERLKGVDSTLKIQPAKLEDSAVYLCASSKGWTVDEQYFGPGTRLTVT.

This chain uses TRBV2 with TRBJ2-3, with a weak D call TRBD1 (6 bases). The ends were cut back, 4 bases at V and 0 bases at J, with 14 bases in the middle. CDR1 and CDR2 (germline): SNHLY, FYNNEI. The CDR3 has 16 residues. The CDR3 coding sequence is TGTGCCAGCAGTGTGCAGGGGCGGGTGAGCACAGATACGCAGTATTTT. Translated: CASSVQGRVSTDTQYF.

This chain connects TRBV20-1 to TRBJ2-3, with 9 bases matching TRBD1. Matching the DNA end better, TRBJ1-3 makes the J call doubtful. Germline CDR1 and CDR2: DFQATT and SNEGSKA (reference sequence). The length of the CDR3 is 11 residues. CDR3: CSAAGDRDIYF. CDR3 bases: TGCAGTGCAGCCGGGGACAGGGACATATATTTT.

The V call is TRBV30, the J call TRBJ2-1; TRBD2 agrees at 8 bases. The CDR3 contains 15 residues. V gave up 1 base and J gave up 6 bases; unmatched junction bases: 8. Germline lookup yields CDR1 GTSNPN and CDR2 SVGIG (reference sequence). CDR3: CAWSAGGANGNEQFF. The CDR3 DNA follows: TGTGCCTGGAGTGCCGGGGGGGCCAACGGCAATGAGCAGTTCTTC.

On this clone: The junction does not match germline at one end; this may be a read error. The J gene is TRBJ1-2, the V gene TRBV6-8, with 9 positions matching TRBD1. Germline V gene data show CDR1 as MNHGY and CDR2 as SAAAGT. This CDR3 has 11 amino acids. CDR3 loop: CASSSQNRGRF. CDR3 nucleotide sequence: TGTGCCAGCAGTTCTCAAAACAGGGGGCGCTTC.

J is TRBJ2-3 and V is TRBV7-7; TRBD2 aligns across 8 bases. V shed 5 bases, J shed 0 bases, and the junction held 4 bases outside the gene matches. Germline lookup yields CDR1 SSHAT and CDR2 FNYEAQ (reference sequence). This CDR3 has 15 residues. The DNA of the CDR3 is TGTGCCAGCAGCCCGGTAGCGGGGAGCACAGATACGCAGTATTTT. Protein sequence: CASSPVAGSTDTQYF.

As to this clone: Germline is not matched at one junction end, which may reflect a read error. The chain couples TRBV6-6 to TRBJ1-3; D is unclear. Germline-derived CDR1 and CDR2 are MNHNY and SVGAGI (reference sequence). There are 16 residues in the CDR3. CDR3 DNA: TGTGCCAGCAGTGACTCAAGACGTACCTCTGGAAACACCATATATTTT. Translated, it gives CASSDSRRTSGNTIYF.

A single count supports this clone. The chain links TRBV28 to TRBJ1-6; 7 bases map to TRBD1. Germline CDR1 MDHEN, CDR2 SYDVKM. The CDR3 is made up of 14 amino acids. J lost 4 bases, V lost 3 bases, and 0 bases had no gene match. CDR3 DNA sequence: TGTGCCAGCAGTTTGACAGGGTATAATTCACCCCTCCACTTT. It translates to CASSLTGYNSPLHF.

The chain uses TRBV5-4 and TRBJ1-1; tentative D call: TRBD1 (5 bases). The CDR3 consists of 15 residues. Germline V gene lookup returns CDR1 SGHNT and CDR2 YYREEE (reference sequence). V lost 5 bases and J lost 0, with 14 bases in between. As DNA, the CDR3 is TGTGCCAGCAGACAGGCTCTTGCGATGAACACTGAAGCTTTCTTT. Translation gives CASRQALAMNTEAFF. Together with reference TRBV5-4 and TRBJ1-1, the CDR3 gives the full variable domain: ETGVTQSPTHLIKTRGQQVTLRCSSQSGHNTVSWYQQALGQGPQFIFQYYREEENGRGNFPPRFSGLQFPNYSSELNVNALELDDSALYLCASRQALAMNTEAFFGQGTRLTVV.

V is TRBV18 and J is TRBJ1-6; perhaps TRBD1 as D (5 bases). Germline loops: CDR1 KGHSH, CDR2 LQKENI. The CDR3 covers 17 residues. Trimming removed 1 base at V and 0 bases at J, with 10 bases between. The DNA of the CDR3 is TGTGCCAGCTCACCACATCCAGGGAGCTCCTATAATTCACCCCTCCACTTT. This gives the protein CASSPHPGSSYNSPLHF.

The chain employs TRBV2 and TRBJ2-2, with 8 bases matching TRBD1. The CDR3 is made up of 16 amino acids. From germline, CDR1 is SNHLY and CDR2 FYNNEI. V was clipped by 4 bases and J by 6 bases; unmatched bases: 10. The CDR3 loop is CASSGRDRGNPGELFF. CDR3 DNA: TGTGCCAGCAGTGGCCGAGACAGGGGAAACCCCGGGGAGCTGTTTTTT.

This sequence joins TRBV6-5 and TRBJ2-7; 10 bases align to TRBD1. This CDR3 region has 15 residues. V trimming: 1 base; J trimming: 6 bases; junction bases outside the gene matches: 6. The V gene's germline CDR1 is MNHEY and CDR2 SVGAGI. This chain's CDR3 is CASSYLTGGKAEQYF. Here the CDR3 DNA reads TGTGCCAGCAGTTACTTGACAGGGGGCAAAGCCGAGCAGTACTTC.

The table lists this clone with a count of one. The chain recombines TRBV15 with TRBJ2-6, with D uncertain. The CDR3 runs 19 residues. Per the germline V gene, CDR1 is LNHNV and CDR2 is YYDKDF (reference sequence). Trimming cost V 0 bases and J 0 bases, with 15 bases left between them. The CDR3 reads CATSRDSAAAASGANVLTF. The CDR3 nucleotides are TGTGCCACCAGCAGAGATTCGGCGGCTGCCGCCTCTGGGGCCAACGTCCTGACTTTC.